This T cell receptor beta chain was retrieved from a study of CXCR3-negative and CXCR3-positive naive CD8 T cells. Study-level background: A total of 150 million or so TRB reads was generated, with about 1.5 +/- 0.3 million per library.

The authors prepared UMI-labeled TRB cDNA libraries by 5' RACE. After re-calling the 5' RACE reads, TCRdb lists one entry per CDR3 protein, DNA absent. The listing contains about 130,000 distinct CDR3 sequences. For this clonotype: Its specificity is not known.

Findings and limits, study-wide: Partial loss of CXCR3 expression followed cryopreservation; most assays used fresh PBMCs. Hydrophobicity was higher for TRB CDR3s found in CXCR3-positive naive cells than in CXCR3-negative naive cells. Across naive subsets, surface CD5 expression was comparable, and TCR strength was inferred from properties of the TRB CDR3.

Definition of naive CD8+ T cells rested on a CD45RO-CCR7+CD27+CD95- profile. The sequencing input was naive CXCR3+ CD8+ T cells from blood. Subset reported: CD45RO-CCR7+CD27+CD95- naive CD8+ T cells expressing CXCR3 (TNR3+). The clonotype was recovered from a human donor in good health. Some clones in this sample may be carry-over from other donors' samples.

CDR3 sequence: CATRQDLITGGPHEQFF. The chain couples TRBV10-3 to TRBJ2-1; as DNA is missing, the TRBD2 call by TCRdb cannot be tested. Germline CDR1 ENHRY, CDR2 SYGVKD. The CDR3 sequence is 17 residues long.